This TCR beta chain was retrieved from a study of blood T cell repertoires in COVID-19. Whole-study context: Both acute and convalescent COVID-19 samples were obtained from the United States, Italy and Spain.

Researchers sorted participants into cohorts using their self-reported clinical history. Authors' methods: By means of reference gene primer amplification, nucleated cell counts were estimated. Clones were sequenced by immunoSEQ multiplex PCR, and TCRdb holds only the in-frame ones, with some missing. V, J and clone size reflect that table, while D and trimming were determined from the DNA. The sample lists about 170,000 clones; approximately 91% were seen once. Germline V gives CDR1 SGHKS, CDR2 YYEKEE (reference sequence). With 2 bases removed from V and 6 bases from J, the gap between germline ends came to 8 bases. This CDR3 region has 13 residues.

The TCR originated in a woman between 18 and 29 years old who had recovered from COVID-19. This rearrangement joins TRBV5-5 to TRBJ1-4; D unresolved. Sequenced input: PBMCs or T cells enriched from blood (not recorded which). DNA of the CDR3: TGTGCCAGCAGCTTAGGAGAATATGAAAAACTGTTTTTT. Protein sequence: CASSLGEYEKLFF.